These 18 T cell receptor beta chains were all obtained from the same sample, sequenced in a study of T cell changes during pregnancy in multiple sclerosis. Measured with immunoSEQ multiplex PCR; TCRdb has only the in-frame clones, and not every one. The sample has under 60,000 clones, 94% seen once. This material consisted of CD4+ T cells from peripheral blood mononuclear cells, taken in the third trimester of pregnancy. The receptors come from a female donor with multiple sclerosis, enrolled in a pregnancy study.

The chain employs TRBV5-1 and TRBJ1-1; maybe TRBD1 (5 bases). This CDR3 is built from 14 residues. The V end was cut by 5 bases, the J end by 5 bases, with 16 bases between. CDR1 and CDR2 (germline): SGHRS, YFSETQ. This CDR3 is CASSSLQAPTEAFF. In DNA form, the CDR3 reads TGCGCCAGCAGTTCCCTACAGGCCCCGACTGAAGCTTTCTTT.

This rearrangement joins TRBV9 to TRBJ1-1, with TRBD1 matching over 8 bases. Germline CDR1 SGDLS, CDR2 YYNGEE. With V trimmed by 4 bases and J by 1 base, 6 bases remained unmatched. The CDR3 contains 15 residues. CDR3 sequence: CASSKSGTGNTEAFF. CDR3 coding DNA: TGTGCCAGCAGCAAGAGCGGGACAGGGAACACTGAAGCTTTCTTT.

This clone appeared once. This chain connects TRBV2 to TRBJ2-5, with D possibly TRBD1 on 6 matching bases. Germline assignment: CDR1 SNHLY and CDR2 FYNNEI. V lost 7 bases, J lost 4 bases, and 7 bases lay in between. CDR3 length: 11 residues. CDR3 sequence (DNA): TGTGCCAGCATACAGGGAGAGACCCAGTACTTC. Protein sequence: CASIQGETQYF. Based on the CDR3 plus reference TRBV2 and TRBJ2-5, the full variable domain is EPEVTQTPSHQVTQMGQEVILRCVPISNHLYFYWYRQILGQKVEFLVSFYNNEISEKSEIFDDQFSVERPDGSNFTLKIRSTKLEDSAMYFCASIQGETQYFGPGTRLLVL.

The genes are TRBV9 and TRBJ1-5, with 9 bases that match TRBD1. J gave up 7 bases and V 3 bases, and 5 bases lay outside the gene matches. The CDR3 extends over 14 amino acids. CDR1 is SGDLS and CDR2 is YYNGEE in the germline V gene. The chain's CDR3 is CASSAGTGRQPQHF. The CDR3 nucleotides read TGTGCCAGCAGCGCCGGGACAGGGAGGCAGCCCCAGCATTTT.

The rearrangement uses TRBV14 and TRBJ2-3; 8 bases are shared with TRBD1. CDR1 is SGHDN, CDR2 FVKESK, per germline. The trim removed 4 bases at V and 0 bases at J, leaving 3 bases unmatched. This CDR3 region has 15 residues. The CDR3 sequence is CASSLRTGSTDTQYF. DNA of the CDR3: TGTGCCAGCAGCCTACGGACAGGGAGCACAGATACGCAGTATTTT.

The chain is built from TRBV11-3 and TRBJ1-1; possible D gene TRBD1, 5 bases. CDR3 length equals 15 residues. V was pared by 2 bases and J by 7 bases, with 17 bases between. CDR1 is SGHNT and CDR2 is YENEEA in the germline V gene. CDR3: CASSLMVKGKGEAFF. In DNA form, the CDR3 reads TGTGCCAGCAGCTTAATGGTTAAGGGGAAAGGTGAAGCTTTCTTT.

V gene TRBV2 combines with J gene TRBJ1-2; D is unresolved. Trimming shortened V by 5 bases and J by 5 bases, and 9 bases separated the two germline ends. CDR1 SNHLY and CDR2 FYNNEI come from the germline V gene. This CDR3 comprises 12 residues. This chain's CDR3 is CASSNDLYGYTF. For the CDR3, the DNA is TGTGCCAGCAGTAACGACTTATATGGCTACACCTTC.

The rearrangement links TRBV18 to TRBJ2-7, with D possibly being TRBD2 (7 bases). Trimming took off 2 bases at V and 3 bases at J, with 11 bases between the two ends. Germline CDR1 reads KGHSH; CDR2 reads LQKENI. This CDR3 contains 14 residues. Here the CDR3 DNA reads TGTGCCAGCTCACCAACCGGGGGGCTCTACGAGCAGTACTTC. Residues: CASSPTGGLYEQYF.

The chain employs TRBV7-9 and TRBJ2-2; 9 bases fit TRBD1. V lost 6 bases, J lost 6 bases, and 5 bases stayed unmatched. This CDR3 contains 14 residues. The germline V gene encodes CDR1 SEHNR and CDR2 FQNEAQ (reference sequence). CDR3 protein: CASRLQGAPGELFF. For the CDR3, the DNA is TGTGCCAGCAGACTACAGGGGGCCCCCGGGGAGCTGTTTTTT.

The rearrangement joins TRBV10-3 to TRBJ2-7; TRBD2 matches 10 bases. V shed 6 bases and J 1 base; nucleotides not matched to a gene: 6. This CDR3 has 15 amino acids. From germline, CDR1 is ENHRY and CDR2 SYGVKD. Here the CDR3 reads CAIRTASGRSYEQYF. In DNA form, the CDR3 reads TGTGCCATCAGGACGGCTAGCGGGAGATCCTACGAGCAGTACTTC.

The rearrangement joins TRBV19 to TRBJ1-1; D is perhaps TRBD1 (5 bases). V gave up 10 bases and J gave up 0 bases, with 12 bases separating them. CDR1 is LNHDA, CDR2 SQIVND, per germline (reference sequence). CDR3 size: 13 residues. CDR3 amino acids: CATSEGLNTEAFF. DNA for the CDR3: TGTGCCACCTCGGAGGGGTTGAACACTGAAGCTTTCTTT.

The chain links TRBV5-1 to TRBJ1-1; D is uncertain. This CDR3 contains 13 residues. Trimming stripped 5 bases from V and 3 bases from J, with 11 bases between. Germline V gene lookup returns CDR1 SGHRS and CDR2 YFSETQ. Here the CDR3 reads CASSRNRDTEAFF. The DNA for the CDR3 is TGCGCCAGCAGTCGAAATCGAGACACTGAAGCTTTCTTT.

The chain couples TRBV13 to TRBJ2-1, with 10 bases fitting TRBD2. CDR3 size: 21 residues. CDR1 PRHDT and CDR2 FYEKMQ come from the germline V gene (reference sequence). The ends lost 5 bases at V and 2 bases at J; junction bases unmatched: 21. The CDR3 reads CASSPPLWGSAGGLPYNEQFF. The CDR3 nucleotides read TGTGCCAGCAGCCCCCCCCTTTGGGGTTCAGCGGGAGGGCTCCCCTACAATGAGCAGTTCTTC.

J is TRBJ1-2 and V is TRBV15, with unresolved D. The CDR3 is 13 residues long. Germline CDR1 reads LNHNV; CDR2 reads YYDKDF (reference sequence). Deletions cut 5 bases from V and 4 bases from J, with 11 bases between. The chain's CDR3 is CATSETGSYGYTF. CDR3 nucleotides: TGTGCCACCAGCGAGACCGGGAGCTATGGCTACACCTTC.

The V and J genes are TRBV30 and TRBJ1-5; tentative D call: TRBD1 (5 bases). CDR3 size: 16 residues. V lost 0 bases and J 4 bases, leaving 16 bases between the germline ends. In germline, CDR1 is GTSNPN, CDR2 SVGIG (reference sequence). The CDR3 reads CAWSVRGVGLNQPQHF. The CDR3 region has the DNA TGTGCCTGGAGTGTACGGGGGGTGGGACTAAATCAGCCCCAGCATTTT.

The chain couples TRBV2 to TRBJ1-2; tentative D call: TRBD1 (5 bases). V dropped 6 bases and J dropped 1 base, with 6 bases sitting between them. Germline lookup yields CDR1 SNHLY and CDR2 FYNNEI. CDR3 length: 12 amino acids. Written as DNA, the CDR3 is TGTGCCAGCAGGGGGGGTAACTATGGCTACACCTTC. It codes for CASRGGNYGYTF. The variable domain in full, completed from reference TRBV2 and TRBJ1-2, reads EPEVTQTPSHQVTQMGQEVILRCVPISNHLYFYWYRQILGQKVEFLVSFYNNEISEKSEIFDDQFSVERPDGSNFTLKIRSTKLEDSAMYFCASRGGNYGYTFGSGTRLTVV.

CDR3 coding DNA: TGTGCCAGCAGTCAGGAATGGACTAGCGGGGAGGTTATAACCTACGAGCAGTACTTC. It specifies CASSQEWTSGEVITYEQYF. The chain links TRBV2 to TRBJ2-7; 12 bases match TRBD2. The germline V gene encodes CDR1 SNHLY and CDR2 FYNNEI. This CDR3 is built from 19 residues. The ends lost 5 bases at V and 2 bases at J; junction bases unmatched: 16.

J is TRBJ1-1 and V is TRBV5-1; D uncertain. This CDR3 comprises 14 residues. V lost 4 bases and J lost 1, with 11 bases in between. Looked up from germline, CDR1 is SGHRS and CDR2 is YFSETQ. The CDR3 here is CASSVELWNTEAFF. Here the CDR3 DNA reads TGCGCCAGCAGCGTTGAGTTGTGGAACACTGAAGCTTTCTTT.